This TCR beta chain emerged from a study of tumor and adjacent non-tumor tissue in lung cancer. General study points: Tumor tissue had significantly higher TCR diversity than normal lung.

Three rounds of nested PCR, following a modified ARM-PCR protocol, produced the TCRbeta library. TCRdb used MiXCR to reprocess the multiplex PCR reads, holding one entry per CDR3 protein. The data hold 60,000 to 95,000 distinct CDR3 sequences, with about three quarters observed a single time. No cell sorting was done before RNA was extracted from the tissue. Chemotherapy-naive patients with new lung cancer underwent thoracic surgery in China, August–November 2014. By proportion, this clonotype is medium-sized. As yet, its antigen is unknown. The source material was lung tumor tissue. This TCR was sampled from a woman aged 50 to 60 with non-small cell lung cancer.

CDR3 coding DNA: TGTGCCAGCAGTTGGAGCTTCGGGGAAACGGTCTCCTACGAGCAGTACTTC. Encoded protein: CASSWSFGETVSYEQYF. The V gene is TRBV28, the J gene TRBJ2-7; perhaps TRBD2 as D (5 bases). This CDR3 is built from 17 residues. CDR1 and CDR2 from the germline V gene are MDHEN and SYDVKM. Trimming left V 4 bases short and J 0 bases short, with 19 bases between.